This T cell receptor beta chain was sequenced for a study of identical twins. Study-wide results and limits: Twins shared beta out-of-frame sequences in excess, but this excess was weaker. Models, which agreed with sharing between unrelated individuals, nonetheless underestimated the out-of-frame TCR alpha sharing seen in monozygotic twins. The presence of invariant MAIT and iNKT cells could partly confound analyses of zero-insertion sequences. Among out-of-frame alpha sequences shared by twins, low generation probability occurred in excess.

The V gene's germline CDR1 is SGDLS and CDR2 YYNGEE. This CDR3 contains 14 residues. Trimming took off 0 bases at V and 5 bases at J, with 9 bases between the two ends. TCRdb re-called the 5' RACE reads with MiXCR, one entry per CDR3 protein. Seen here are about 720,000 distinct CDR3 sequences, 8.6% observed once, and the top ten hold approximately 0.96%. This clonotype has a handful of counts. Its antigen is as yet unknown. These data also formed part of another study, on yellow fever vaccine responses in identical twins.

This chain links TRBV9 with TRBJ2-1; no definite D call. The specimen was PBMCs. This clonotype was sampled from a young woman in good health. This CDR3 is CASSVVPSNNEQFF. The CDR3 bases are TGTGCCAGCAGCGTAGTTCCCTCGAACAATGAGCAGTTCTTC.